This T cell receptor beta chain was obtained from a study of beta chain features in type 1 diabetes. Via CD45RO/CCR7/CD25/CD127/CD95/CD27, cells of the CD4+ naive, central memory, regulatory and stem cell-like memory subsets were sorted. Germline V gene sequence: CDR1 SGHTA, CDR2 FQGNSA. The CDR3 has 14 residues. With 4 bases clipped from V and 6 bases from J, the junction kept 2 bases outside the gene matches. Every bit of the isolated RNA underwent reverse transcription, so sequencing read expressed TCRB transcripts. Data came from immunoSEQ multiplex PCR; TCRdb stores just in-frame clones and leaves some out. The profile shows 250,000 to 300,000 clones, 8% of them singletons.

This chain joins TRBV7-2 and TRBJ2-1, with 11 bases lining up with TRBD2. The clonotype was recovered from a young woman in good health. The sequenced sample consisted of central memory CD4+ T cells from blood. In DNA form, the CDR3 reads TGTGCCAGCAGCTACACTAGCGGGAGCAATGAGCAGTTCTTC. It translates to CASSYTSGSNEQFF.